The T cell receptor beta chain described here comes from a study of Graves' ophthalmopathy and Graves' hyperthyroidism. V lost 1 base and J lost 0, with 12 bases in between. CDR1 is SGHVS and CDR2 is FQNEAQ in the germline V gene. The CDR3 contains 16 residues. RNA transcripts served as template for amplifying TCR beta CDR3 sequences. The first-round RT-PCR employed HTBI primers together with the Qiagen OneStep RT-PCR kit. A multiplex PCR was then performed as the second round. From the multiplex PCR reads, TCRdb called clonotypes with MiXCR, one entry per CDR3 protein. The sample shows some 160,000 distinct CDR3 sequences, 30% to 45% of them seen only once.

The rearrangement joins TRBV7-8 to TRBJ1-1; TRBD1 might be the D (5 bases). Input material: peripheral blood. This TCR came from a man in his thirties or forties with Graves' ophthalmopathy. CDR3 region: CASSLVGVDMNTEAFF. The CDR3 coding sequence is TGTGCCAGCAGCTTAGTAGGGGTTGATATGAACACTGAAGCTTTCTTT.